The source of this TCR beta chain is a study of chemoradiotherapy in HPV16-positive cancers. Method: immunoSEQ multiplex PCR; TCRdb's copy keeps in-frame clones and lacks some. The table shows some 34,000 clones, with about 86% occurring only once. CDR1 is LNHDA, CDR2 SQIVND, per germline (reference sequence). V was cut by 5 bases and J by 1 base, with 15 bases left in between. The CDR3 runs to 16 residues. The chain couples TRBV19 to TRBJ2-1; the D call may be TRBD1 or TRBD2 (5 bases each). The TCR originated in a human donor with HPV-associated anogenital cancer. Sequences were derived from blood, sampled from a patient who underwent chemoradiotherapy. The CDR3 region is CASSVGGSVSYNEQFF. The CDR3 region has the DNA TGTGCCAGTAGTGTTGGGGGAAGTGTATCCTACAATGAGCAGTTCTTC.